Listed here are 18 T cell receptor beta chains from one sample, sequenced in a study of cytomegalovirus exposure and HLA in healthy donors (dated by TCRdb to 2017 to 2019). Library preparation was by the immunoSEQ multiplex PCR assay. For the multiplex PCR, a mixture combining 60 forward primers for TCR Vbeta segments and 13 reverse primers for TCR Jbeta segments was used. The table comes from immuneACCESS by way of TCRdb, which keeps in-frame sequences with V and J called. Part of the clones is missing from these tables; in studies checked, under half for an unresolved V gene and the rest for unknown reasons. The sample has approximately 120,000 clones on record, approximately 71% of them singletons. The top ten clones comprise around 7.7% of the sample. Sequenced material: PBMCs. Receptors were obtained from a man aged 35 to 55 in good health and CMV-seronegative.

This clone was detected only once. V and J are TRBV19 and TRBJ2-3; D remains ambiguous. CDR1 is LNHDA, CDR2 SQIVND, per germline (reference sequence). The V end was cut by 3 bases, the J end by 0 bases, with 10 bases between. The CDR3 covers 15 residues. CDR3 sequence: CASSILFSSTDTQYF. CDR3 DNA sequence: TGTGCCAGTAGTATTCTATTCTCTAGCACAGATACGCAGTATTTT. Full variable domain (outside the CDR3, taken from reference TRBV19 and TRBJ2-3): DGGITQSPKYLFRKEGQNVTLSCEQNLNHDAMYWYRQDPGQGLRLIYYSQIVNDFQKGDIAEGYSVSREKKESFPLTVTSAQKNPTAFYLCASSILFSSTDTQYFGPGTRLTVL.

CDR3 coding DNA: TGTGCCAGTAGTGGGAGACAGGCGACTGGAAACACCATATATTTT. Protein product: CASSGRQATGNTIYF. J is TRBJ1-3 and V is TRBV19; maybe TRBD1 (6 bases). V gave up 5 bases and J gave up 2 bases, with 13 bases separating them. The CDR3 has 15 residues. CDR1 is LNHDA, CDR2 SQIVND, per germline (reference sequence). Based on the CDR3 plus reference TRBV19 and TRBJ1-3, the full variable domain is DGGITQSPKYLFRKEGQNVTLSCEQNLNHDAMYWYRQDPGQGLRLIYYSQIVNDFQKGDIAEGYSVSREKKESFPLTVTSAQKNPTAFYLCASSGRQATGNTIYFGEGSWLTVV.

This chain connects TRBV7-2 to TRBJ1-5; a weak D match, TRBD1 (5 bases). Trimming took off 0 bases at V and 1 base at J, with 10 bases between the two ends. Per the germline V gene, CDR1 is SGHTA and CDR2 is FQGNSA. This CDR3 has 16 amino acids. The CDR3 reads CASSLASGYSNQPQHF. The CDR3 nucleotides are TGTGCCAGCAGCTTAGCGTCAGGGTACAGCAATCAGCCCCAGCATTTT. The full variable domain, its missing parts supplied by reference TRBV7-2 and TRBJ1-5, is GAGVSQSPSNKVTEKGKDVELRCDPISGHTALYWYRQSLGQGLEFLIYFQGNSAPDKSGLPSDRFSAERTGGSVSTLTIQRTQQEDSAVYLCASSLASGYSNQPQHFGDGTRLSIL.

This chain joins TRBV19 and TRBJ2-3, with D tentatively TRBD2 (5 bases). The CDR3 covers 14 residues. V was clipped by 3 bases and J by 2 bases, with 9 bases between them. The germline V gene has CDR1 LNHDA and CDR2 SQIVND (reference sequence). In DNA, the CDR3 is TGTGCCAGTAGTATCACGGGGAACACAGATACGCAGTATTTT. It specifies CASSITGNTDTQYF.

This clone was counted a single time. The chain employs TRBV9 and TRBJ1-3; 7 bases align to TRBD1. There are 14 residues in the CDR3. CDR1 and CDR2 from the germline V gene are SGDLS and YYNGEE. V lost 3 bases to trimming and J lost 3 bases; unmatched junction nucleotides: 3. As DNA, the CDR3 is TGTGCCAGCAGCGAACGACAGGGTGGAAACACCATATATTTT. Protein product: CASSERQGGNTIYF.

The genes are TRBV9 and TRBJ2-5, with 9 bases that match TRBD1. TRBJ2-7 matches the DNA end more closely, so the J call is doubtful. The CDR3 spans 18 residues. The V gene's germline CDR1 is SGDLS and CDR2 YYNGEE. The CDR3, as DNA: TGTGCCAGCAGCGTAGGAAGTCGGGGACAGGGACACTCCTACGAGCAGTACTTC. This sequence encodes CASSVGSRGQGHSYEQYF.

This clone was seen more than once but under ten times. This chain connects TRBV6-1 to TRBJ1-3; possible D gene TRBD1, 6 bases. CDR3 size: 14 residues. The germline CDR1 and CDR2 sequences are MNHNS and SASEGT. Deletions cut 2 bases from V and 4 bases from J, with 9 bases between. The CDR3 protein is CASSEIGGGNTIYF. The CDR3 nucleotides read TGTGCCAGCAGTGAAATAGGGGGAGGAAACACCATATATTTT.

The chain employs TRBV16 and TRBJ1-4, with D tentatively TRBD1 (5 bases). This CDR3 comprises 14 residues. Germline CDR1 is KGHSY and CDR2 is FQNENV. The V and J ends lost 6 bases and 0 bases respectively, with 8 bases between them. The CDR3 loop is CASSHRSTNEKLFF. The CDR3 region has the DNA TGTGCCAGCAGTCACAGGTCAACTAATGAAAAACTGTTTTTT. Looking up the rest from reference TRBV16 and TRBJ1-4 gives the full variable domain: GEEVAQTPKHLVRGEGQKAKLYCAPIKGHSYVFWYQQVLKNEFKFLISFQNENVFDETGMPKERFSAKCLPNSPCSLEIQATKLEDSAVYFCASSHRSTNEKLFFGSGTQLSVL.

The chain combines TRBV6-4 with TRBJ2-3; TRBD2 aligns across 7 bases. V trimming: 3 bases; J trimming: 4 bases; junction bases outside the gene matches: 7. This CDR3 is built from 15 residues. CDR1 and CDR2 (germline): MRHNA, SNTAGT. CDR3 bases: TGTGCCAGCAGTGAAAAGGCTAGCGGTGCAGATACGCAGTATTTT. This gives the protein CASSEKASGADTQYF.

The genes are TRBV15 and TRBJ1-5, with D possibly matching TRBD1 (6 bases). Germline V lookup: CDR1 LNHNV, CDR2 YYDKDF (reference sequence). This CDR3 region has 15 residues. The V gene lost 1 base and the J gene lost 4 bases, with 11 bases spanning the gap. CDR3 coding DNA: TGTGCCACCAGCAGAGGTGGAAGGGGGAATCAGCCCCAGCATTTT. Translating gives CATSRGGRGNQPQHF.

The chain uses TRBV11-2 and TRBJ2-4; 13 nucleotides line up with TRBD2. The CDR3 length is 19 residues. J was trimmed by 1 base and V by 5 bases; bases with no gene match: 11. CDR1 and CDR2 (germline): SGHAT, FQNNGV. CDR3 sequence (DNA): TGTGCCAGCAGCGGACAACTAGCGGGGGGGCCCGGTGCCAAAAACATTCAGTACTTC. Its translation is CASSGQLAGGPGAKNIQYF.

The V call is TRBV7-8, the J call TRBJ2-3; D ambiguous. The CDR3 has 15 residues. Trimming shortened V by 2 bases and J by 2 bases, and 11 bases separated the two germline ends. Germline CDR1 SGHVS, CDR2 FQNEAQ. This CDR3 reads CASSLIGGPTDTQYF. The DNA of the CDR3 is TGTGCCAGCAGCTTAATTGGCGGCCCCACAGATACGCAGTATTTT.

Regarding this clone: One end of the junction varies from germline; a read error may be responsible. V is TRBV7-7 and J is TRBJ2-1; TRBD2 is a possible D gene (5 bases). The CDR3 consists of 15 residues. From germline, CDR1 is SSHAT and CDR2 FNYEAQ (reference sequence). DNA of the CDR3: TGTGCTAGCAGCAAGGACTGGAGCTCCTACAATGAGCAGTTCTTC. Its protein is CASSKDWSSYNEQFF.

Written as DNA, the CDR3 is TGCGCCAGCAGGACTGTTTTACCCTCCAGGACAGGGTTTCCCGGGGAGCTGTTTTTT. This sequence encodes CASRTVLPSRTGFPGELFF. This chain connects TRBV5-1 to TRBJ2-2; 8 bases agree with TRBD1. The CDR3 consists of 19 residues. CDR1 SGHRS and CDR2 YFSETQ come from the germline V gene. V trimming: 5 bases; J trimming: 6 bases; junction bases outside the gene matches: 21.

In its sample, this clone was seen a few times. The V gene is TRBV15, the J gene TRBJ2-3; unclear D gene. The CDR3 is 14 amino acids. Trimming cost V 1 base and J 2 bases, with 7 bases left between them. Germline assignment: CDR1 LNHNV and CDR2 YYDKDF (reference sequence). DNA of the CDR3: TGTGCCACCAGCAGAGTTCGGGTCACAGATACGCAGTATTTT. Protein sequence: CATSRVRVTDTQYF.

The CDR3 here is CASSPTTGSNTEAFF. The CDR3 DNA sequence: TGTGCCAGCAGCCCGACGACAGGGTCGAACACTGAAGCTTTCTTT. This sequence joins TRBV13 and TRBJ1-1, with 7 nucleotides matching TRBD1. With 5 bases clipped from V and 1 base from J, the junction kept 7 bases outside the gene matches. The CDR3 contains 15 residues. The germline CDR1 and CDR2 sequences are PRHDT and FYEKMQ (reference sequence).

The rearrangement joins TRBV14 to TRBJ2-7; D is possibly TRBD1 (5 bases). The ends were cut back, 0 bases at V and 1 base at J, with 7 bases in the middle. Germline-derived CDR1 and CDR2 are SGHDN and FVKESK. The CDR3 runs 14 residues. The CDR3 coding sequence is TGTGCCAGCAGCCAAGACAGGGCATCCTACGAGCAGTACTTC. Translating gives CASSQDRASYEQYF.

The CDR3 DNA sequence: TGTGCCACCAGCAGAGATAAGGGACACTCGGGCACTGAAGCTTTCTTT. Translating it yields CATSRDKGHSGTEAFF. This chain joins TRBV15 and TRBJ1-1; a possible D gene is TRBD1 (6 bases). The germline V gene encodes CDR1 LNHNV and CDR2 YYDKDF (reference sequence). This CDR3 has 16 residues. V dropped 0 bases and J dropped 4 bases, with 15 bases sitting between them.